Sequencing of this T cell receptor beta chain was carried out in a study of T cells in tuberculosis. This clone appeared a single time. Clones were sequenced by immunoSEQ multiplex PCR, and TCRdb holds only the in-frame ones, with some missing. The table records roughly 35,000 clones, around 90% of them present only once. V lost 6 bases and J 0 bases, leaving 14 bases between the germline ends. Per germline, CDR1 SGHVS and CDR2 FQNEAQ. The CDR3 has 15 residues. Specified time point: new active TB diagnosis, blood taken before or within 7 days of starting treatment. The sequencing here drew on PBMCs, taken at tuberculosis diagnosis. The chain is built from TRBV7-8 and TRBJ1-2; no firm D call. This clonotype originated in an adult with tuberculosis. Some clones in this sample may be carry-over from other donors' samples. CDR3 DNA: TGTGCCAGCAGTGACACTCGCATCACTAACTATGGCTACACCTTC. It codes for CASSDTRITNYGYTF.